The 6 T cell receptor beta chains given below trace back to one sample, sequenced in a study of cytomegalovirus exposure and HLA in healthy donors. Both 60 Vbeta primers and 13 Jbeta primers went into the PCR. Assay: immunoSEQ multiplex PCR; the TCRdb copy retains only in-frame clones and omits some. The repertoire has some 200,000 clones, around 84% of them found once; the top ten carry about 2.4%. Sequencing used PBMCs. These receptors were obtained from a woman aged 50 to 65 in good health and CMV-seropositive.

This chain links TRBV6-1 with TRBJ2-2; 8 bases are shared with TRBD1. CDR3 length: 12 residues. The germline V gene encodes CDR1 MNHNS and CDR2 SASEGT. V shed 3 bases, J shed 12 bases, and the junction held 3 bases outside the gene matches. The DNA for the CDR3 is TGTGCCAGCAGTGAGAGGACAGGGAAGCTGTTTTTT. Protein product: CASSERTGKLFF.

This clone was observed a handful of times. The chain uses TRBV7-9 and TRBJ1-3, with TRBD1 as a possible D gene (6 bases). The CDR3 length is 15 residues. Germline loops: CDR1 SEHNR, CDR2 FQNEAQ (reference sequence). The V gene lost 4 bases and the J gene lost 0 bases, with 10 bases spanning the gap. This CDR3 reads CASSSQGPSGNTIYF. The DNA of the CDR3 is TGTGCCAGCAGCTCACAGGGCCCCTCTGGAAACACCATATATTTT. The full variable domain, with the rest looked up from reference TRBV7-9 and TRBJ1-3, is DTGVSQNPRHKITKRGQNVTFRCDPISEHNRLYWYRQTLGQGPEFLTYFQNEAQLEKSRLLSDRFSAERPKGSFSTLEIQRTEQGDSAMYLCASSSQGPSGNTIYFGEGSWLTVV.

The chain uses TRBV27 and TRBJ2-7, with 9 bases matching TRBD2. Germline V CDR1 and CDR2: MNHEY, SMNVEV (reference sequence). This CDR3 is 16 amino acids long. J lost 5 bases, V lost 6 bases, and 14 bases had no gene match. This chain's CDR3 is CASRRRFGTSPDEQYF. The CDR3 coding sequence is TGTGCCAGCAGAAGGAGGTTTGGGACTAGCCCTGACGAGCAGTACTTC.

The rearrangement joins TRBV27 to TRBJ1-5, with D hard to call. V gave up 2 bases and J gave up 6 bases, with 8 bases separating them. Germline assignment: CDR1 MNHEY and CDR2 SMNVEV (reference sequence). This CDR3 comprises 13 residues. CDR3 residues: CASSLTGFQPQHF. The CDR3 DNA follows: TGTGCCAGCAGTTTAACCGGGTTTCAGCCCCAGCATTTT.

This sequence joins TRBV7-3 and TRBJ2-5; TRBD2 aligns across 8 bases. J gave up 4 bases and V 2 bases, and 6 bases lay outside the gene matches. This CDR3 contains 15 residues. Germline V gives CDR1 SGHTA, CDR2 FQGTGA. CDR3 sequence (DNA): TGTGCCAGCAGCTTATCCGGGACTAGGGGAGAGACCCAGTACTTC. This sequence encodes CASSLSGTRGETQYF.

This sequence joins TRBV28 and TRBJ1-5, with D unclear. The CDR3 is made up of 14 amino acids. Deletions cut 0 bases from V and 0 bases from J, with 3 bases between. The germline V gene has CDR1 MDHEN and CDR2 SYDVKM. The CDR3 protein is CASSLWASNQPQHF. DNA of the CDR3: TGTGCCAGCAGTTTATGGGCTAGCAATCAGCCCCAGCATTTT.